This TCR beta chain was sequenced in a study of Ad26.COV2.S vaccination and SARS-CoV-2 variants. About the study: Recipients of Ad26.COV2.S got it intramuscularly, once or twice 56 days apart. Study results and limitations: Considerable breadth of spike-specific CD8+ and CD4+ T cell responses has reportedly been documented following vaccination. Whether participants received vaccine or placebo, their non-spike TCR breadth was similar.

The treatment denotes: about 20 received Ad26.COV2.S at low or high dose, single or two shots; 5 received placebo; per-sample allocation not given. Day 63 following the first vaccine or placebo injection was when the samples were taken. The donor was a Boston adult aged 18-55 years. Assay used: immunoSEQ multiplex PCR; TCRdb lists only in-frame clones, some missing. The sample has about 680,000 clones, around 92% seen once; the top ten hold roughly 1.5%. With respect to this clone: Its antigen is still unknown.

The source was peripheral blood, collected in a trial of Ad26.COV2.S vaccine versus placebo. The receptor's source is a person aged 18-65 years who received the Ad26.COV2.S COVID-19 vaccine or a placebo.

The CDR3 protein is CASSLTSGSPTDTQYF. The CDR3 DNA sequence: TGTGCCAGCAGCTTGACTAGCGGGAGCCCCACAGATACGCAGTATTTT. The V gene is TRBV5-4, the J gene TRBJ2-3, with TRBD2 matching 11 bases. CDR1 SGHNT and CDR2 YYREEE come from the germline V gene (reference sequence). J gave up 2 bases and V 1 base, and 3 bases lay outside the gene matches. The CDR3 extends over 16 amino acids.